This T cell receptor (beta chain) was observed in a study of blood T cells in healthy people across ages (dated by TCRdb to between 2014 and 2016). Background on the whole study: Template switching captured roughly one uniquely barcoded TCR beta cDNA molecule per two T cells in model experiments. For two donors (one aged 18 to 30 and one aged 80 or older), the study analyzed two additional independent replicas of 1 million unique cDNA reads from the same blood draw. Using deep sequencing normalized with unique cDNA molecular identifiers, the study measured how TCR beta repertoire diversity changes with age. To avoid experimental bias, donors of different ages were spread randomly across the sequencing lanes. Donors were grouped into four age groups: young (average approximately 16 years), middle-aged (39), aged (around 56) and long-lived (approximately 78). Paper-wide results and their limitations: Estimates of total diversity based on one million sequenced T cells were regarded as lower bounds and as underestimates. Donor CMV infection status was unknown, potentially confounding age-related changes in expanded clonotypes. Observed TCR beta diversity per million T cells fell roughly linearly with age, and a significant reduction was already apparent by age roughly 40. There was a strong correlation between observed TCR beta diversity and the percentage of naive T cells measured by flow cytometry. Since profiling was done on bulk unsorted PBMCs, naive and antigen-experienced compartments could not be conclusively compared. Compared with the aged group, the long-lived group had more naive CD4+ T cells, fewer expanded clones and increased TCR diversity, a pattern suggesting age selection.

From its cysteine to its phenylalanine, the CDR3 spans 15 amino acids. Only the CDR3 portion is preserved as DNA: 45 bases, with reading frame beginning at the first base. The trim is 1 base for V and 1 base for J, with a gap of 8 bases between the germline ends. The library was prepared using 5' RACE. For sequencing, an Illumina HiSeq 2500 was employed. The second PCR ran for roughly 6 to 11 cycles and used a J-beta primer mix along with a sample-barcoded 5' primer. A unique molecular identifier was introduced onto each TCR beta cDNA molecule by a template-switch 5' adaptor carrying 12 random nucleotides. Each sample yielded at least 3 million CDR3-containing paired-end reads. All of the RNA was converted into first-strand cDNA using the Mint cDNA synthesis kit, with a TRBC-specific oligonucleotide serving as the primer. Following uracil-DNA glycosylase treatment, a first 18-cycle PCR with universal primers M1SS and BC2_uni_R was performed on all cDNA. The published analysis was carried out like this. For normalization, 1 million high-quality reads were randomly selected from each sample, with every read carrying a distinct molecular identifier. Reads with shared molecular identifiers were discarded instead of being binned into consensus sequences. CDR3 identification, clonotype clustering and error correction used MiTCR with a Q25 quality threshold and the strictest error-elimination algorithm. A nonparametric unseen species model with Euler transformation was used to estimate a lower bound on total TCR beta diversity. Using fastp trimming at Q25 and MiXCR clonotype assembly, TCRdb reanalyzed the public sequencing data and kept in-frame beta chains. Rows with one shared CDR3 protein collapse into an entry with the most common genes and DNA. The V and J calls shown here were made by TCRdb, not taken from the authors' results. The sample table lists about 570,000 distinct CDR3 sequences, about 26% of them with a count of one. The ten largest clones represent around a sixth of the sample.

This clonotype has more than one count but fewer than ten. Its antigen has not been determined. Per-base qualities were not stored, and no clone one base away is much larger. Systemically healthy Caucasian individuals from Russia, around 38 in total and aged about 6 to 90 years, were included as donors. Each donor gave roughly 9.5 milliliters of peripheral blood, collected into EDTA-treated Vacutainer tubes. Ficoll-Paque density-gradient centrifugation was used to isolate PBMCs, with at least 6 million obtained per sample. Trizol reagent was used to extract total RNA from PBMCs, with at least 5.5 micrograms per sample. For every donor, an aliquot of PBMCs went through flow cytometry to measure the percentages of naive CD45RAhigh/CD27high T cells.

This receptor chain uses TRBV12-3 or TRBV12-4 and TRBJ1-5, with no D gene named confidently. This clonotype was sampled from a woman aged 70-85 years in good health. Source material: blood. The DNA sequence is as follows: TGTGCCAGCAGTTTAGGCCCGTGGAGCAATCAGCCCCAGCATTTT. It codes for CASSLGPWSNQPQHF.